This TCR beta chain originates from a study of monozygotic twins with inflammatory bowel disease. TCRalpha and TCRbeta cDNA went through nested PCRs of around 16 and 10 cycles, two in total. Reanalyzing the 5' RACE reads, TCRdb keeps one entry per CDR3 protein, without DNA. The sample holds about 420,000 distinct CDR3 sequences. Sequencing used blood. The clonotype comes from a human donor with ulcerative colitis or Crohn's disease, or a healthy co-twin of an affected twin (not recorded which).

CDR3 residues: CASSLASGSAYNEQFF. The V call is TRBV7-6, the J call TRBJ2-1. The germline gives CDR1 SGHVS, CDR2 FNYEAQ. The CDR3 has 16 amino acids.